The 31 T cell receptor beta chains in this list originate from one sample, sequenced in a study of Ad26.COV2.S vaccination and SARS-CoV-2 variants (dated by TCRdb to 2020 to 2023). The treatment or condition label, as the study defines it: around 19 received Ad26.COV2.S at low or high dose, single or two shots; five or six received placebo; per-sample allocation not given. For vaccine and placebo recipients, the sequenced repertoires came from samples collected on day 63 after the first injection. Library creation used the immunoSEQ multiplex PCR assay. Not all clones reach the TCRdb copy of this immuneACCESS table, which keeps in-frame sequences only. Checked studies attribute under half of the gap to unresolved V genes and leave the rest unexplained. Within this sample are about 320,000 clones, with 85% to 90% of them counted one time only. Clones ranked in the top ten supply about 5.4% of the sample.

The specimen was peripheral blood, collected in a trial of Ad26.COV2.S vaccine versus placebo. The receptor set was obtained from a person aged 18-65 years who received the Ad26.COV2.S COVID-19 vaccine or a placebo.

Here the CDR3 reads CASSPTQRGNTGELFF. The CDR3, as DNA: TGTGCCAGCTCACCAACCCAAAGGGGGAACACCGGGGAGCTGTTTTTT. The chain joins TRBV18 to TRBJ2-2, with D possibly matching TRBD1 (5 bases). V was clipped by 2 bases and J by 1 base, with 11 bases between them. Germline CDR1 reads KGHSH; CDR2 reads LQKENI. This CDR3 has 16 amino acids.

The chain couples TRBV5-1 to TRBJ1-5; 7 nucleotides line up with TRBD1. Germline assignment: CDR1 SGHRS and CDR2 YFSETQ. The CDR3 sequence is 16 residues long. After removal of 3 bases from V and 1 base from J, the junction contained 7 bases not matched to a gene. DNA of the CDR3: TGCGCCAGCAGCTACAGGGGAATGCGCAGCAATCAGCCCCAGCATTTT. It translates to CASSYRGMRSNQPQHF.

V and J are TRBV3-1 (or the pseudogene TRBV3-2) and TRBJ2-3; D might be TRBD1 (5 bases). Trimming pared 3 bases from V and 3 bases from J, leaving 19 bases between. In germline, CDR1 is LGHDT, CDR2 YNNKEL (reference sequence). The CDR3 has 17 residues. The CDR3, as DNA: TGTGCCAGCAGCCACTCCCGGCAGGGTTTTGGGACAGATACGCAGTATTTT. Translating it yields CASSHSRQGFGTDTQYF.

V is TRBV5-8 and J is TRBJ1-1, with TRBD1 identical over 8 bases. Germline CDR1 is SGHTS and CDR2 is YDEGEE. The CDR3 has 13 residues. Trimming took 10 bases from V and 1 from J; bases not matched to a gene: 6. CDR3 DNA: TGTGCCTTCCGGACAGGGAAGAACACTGAAGCTTTCTTT. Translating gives CAFRTGKNTEAFF.

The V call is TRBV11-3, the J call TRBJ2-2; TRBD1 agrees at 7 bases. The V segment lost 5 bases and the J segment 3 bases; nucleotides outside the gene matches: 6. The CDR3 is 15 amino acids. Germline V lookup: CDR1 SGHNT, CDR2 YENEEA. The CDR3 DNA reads TGTGCCAGCAGCCTCCGACAGGGAGACACCGGGGAGCTGTTTTTT. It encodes CASSLRQGDTGELFF.

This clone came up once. The CDR3 sequence: CASSPPGGPSYNEQFF. DNA for the CDR3: TGTGCCAGCTCACCACCGGGCGGACCCTCCTACAATGAGCAGTTCTTC. The rearrangement joins TRBV18 to TRBJ2-1; D call uncertain. Germline assignment: CDR1 KGHSH and CDR2 LQKENI. This CDR3 region has 16 residues. Trimming left V 0 bases short and J 0 bases short, with 9 bases between. Filled out from reference TRBV18 and TRBJ2-1, the complete variable domain reads NAGVMQNPRHLVRRRGQEARLRCSPMKGHSHVYWYRQLPEEGLKFMVYLQKENIIDESGMPKERFSAEFPKEGPSILRIQQVVRGDSAAYFCASSPPGGPSYNEQFFGPGTRLTVL.

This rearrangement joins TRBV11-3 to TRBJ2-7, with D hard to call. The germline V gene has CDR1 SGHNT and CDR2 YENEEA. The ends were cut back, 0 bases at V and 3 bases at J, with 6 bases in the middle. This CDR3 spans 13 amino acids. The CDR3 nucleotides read TGTGCCAGCAGCTTAGACCCCTACTACGAGCAGTACTTC. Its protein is CASSLDPYYEQYF.

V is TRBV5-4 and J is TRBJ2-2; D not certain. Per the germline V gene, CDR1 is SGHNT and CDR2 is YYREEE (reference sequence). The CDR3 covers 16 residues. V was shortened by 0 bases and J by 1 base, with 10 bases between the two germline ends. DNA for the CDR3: TGTGCCAGCAGCTTGGACCTCAACTTGAACACCGGGGAGCTGTTTTTT. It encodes CASSLDLNLNTGELFF.

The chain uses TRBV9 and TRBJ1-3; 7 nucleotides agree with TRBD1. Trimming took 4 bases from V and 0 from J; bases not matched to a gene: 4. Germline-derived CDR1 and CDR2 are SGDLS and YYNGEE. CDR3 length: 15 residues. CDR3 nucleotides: TGTGCCAGCAGCCGGACAGGCGCCTCTGGAAACACCATATATTTT. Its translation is CASSRTGASGNTIYF.

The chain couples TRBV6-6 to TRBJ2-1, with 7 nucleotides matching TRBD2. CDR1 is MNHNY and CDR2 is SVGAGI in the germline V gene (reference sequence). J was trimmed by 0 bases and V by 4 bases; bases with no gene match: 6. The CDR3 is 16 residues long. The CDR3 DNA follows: TGTGCCAGCAGTTTGACTAGCTGGAGCTCCTACAATGAGCAGTTCTTC. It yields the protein CASSLTSWSSYNEQFF.

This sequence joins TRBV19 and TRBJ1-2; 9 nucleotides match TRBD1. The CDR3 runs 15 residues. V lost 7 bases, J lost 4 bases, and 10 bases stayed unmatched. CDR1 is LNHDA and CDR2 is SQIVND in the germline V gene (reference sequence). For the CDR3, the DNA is TGTGCCAGTACCCCCGGGACAGGGTACGGCTATGGCTACACCTTC. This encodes CASTPGTGYGYGYTF.

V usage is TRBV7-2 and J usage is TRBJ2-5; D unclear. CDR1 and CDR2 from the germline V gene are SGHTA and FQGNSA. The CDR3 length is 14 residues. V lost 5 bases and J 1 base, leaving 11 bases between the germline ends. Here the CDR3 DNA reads TGTGCCAGCAGCCAGAGCATGGCCCAAGAGACCCAGTACTTC. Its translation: CASSQSMAQETQYF.

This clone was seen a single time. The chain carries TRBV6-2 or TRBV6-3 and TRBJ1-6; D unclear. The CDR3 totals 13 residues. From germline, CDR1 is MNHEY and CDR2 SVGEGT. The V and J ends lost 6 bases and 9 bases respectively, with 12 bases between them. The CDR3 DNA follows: TGTGCCAGCAGATACCTAACCACTTCACCCCTCCACTTT. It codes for CASRYLTTSPLHF.

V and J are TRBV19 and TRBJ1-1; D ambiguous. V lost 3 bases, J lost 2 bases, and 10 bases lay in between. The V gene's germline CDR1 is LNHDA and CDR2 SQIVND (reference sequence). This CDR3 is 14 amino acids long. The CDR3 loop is CASSMRHLNTEAFF. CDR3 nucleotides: TGTGCCAGTAGTATGAGACACTTAAACACTGAAGCTTTCTTT.

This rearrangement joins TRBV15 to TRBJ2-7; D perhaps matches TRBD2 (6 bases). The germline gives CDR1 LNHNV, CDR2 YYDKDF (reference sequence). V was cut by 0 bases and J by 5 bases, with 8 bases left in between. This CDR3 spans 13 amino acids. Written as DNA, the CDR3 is TGTGCCACCAGCAGAGACAGGGAGGACGAGCAGTACTTC. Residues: CATSRDREDEQYF.

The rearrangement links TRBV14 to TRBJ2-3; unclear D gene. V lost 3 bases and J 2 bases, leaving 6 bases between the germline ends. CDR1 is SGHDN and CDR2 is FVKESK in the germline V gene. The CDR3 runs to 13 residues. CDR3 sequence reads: CASSHGYTDTQYF. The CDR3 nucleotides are TGTGCCAGCAGCCACGGATACACAGATACGCAGTATTTT.

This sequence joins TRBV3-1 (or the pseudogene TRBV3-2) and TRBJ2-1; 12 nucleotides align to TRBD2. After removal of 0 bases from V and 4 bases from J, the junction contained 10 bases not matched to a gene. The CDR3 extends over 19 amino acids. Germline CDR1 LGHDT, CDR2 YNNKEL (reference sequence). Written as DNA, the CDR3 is TGTGCCAGCAGCCAAGATCGCCTAGCGGGGGGGCCAGAGTACAATGAGCAGTTCTTC. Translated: CASSQDRLAGGPEYNEQFF.

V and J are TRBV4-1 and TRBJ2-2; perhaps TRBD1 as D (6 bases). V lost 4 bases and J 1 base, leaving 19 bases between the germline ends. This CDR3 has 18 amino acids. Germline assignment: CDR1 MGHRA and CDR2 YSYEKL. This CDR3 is CASSRPGQGQKNTGELFF. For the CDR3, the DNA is TGCGCCAGCAGCCGCCCCGGCCAGGGGCAGAAGAACACCGGGGAGCTGTTTTTT.

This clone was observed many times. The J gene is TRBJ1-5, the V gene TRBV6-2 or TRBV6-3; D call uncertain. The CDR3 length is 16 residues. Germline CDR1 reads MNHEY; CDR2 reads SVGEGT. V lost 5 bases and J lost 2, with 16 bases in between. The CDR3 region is CASSTLEPGGNQPQHF. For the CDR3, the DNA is TGTGCCAGCAGTACCCTGGAACCTGGGGGCAATCAGCCCCAGCATTTT.

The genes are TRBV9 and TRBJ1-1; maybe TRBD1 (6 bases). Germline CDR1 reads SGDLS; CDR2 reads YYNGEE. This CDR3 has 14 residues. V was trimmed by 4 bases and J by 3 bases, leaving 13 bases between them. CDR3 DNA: TGTGCCAGCAGCCCAGAGGGGGGGCACACTGAAGCTTTCTTT. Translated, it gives CASSPEGGHTEAFF. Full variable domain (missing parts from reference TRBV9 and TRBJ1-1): DSGVTQTPKHLITATGQRVTLRCSPRSGDLSVYWYQQSLDQGLQFLIQYYNGEERAKGNILERFSAQQFPDLHSELNLSSLELGDSALYFCASSPEGGHTEAFFGQGTRLTVV.

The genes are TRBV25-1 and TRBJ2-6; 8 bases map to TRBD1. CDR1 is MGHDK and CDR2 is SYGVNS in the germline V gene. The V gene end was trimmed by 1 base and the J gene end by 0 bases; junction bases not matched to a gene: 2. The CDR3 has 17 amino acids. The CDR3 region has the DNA TGTGCCAGCAGTGAATGGACAGGGAGCTCTGGGGCCAACGTCCTGACTTTC. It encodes CASSEWTGSSGANVLTF.

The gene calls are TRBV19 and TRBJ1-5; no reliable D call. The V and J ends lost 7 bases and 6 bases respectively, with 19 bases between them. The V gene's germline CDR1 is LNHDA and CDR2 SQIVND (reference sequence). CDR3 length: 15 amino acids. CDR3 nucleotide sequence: TGTGCCAGTAAACGGGCGGGGATCGATCTTCAGCCCCAGCATTTT. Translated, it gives CASKRAGIDLQPQHF.

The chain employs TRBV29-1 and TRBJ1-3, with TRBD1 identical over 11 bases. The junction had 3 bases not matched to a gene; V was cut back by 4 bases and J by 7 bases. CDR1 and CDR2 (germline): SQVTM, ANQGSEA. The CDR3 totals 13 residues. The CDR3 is CSVAGQGANTIYF. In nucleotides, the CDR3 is TGCAGCGTTGCAGGACAGGGGGCGAACACCATATATTTT.

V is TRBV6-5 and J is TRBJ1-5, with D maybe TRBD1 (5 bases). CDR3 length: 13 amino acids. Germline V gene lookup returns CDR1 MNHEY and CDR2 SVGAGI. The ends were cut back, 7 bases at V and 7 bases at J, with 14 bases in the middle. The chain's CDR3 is CASTSGWGQPQHF. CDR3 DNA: TGTGCCAGCACCTCAGGGTGGGGCCAGCCCCAGCATTTT.

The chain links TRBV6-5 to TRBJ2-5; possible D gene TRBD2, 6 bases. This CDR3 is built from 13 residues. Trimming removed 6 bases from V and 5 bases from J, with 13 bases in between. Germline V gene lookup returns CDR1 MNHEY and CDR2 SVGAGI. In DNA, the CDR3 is TGTGCCAGCAGGCAGGGAGGAGAGGAGACCCAGTACTTC. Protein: CASRQGGEETQYF.

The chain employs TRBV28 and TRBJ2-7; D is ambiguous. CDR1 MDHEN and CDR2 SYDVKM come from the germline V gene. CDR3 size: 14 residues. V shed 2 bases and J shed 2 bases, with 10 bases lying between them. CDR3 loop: CASSLGPATYEQYF. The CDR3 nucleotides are TGTGCCAGCAGTTTAGGGCCCGCCACCTACGAGCAGTACTTC.

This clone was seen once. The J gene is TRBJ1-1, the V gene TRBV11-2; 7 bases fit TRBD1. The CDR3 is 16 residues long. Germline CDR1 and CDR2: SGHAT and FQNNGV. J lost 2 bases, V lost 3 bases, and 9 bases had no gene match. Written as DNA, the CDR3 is TGTGCCAGCAGCTTGCATTATGTAGGGGGCAACACTGAAGCTTTCTTT. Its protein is CASSLHYVGGNTEAFF.

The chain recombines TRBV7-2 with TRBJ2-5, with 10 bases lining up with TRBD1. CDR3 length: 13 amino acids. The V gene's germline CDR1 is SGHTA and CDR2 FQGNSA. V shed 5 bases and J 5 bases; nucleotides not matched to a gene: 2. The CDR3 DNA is TGTGCCAGCAGCCAGGGACAGGGGGAGACCCAGTACTTC. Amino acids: CASSQGQGETQYF.

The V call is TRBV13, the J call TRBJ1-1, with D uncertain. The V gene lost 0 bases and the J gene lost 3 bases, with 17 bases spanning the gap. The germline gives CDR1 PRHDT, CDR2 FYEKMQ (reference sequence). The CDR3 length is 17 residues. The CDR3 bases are TGTGCCAGCAGCTTAGGCCTTCTTAACAACGCTGACACTGAAGCTTTCTTT. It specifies CASSLGLLNNADTEAFF.

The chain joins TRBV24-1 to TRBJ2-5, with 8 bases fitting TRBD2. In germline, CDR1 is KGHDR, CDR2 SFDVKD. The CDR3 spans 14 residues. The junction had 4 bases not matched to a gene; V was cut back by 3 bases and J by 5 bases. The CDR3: CATSDPGGWETQYF. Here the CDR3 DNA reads TGTGCCACCAGTGATCCGGGGGGGTGGGAGACCCAGTACTTC.

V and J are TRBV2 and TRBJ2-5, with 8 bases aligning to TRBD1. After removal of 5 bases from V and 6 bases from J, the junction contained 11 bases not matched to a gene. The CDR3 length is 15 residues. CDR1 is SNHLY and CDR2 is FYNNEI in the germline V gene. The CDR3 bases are TGTGCCAGCAGTTCCGGGACAGGATCAATGAAGACCCAGTACTTC. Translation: CASSSGTGSMKTQYF.